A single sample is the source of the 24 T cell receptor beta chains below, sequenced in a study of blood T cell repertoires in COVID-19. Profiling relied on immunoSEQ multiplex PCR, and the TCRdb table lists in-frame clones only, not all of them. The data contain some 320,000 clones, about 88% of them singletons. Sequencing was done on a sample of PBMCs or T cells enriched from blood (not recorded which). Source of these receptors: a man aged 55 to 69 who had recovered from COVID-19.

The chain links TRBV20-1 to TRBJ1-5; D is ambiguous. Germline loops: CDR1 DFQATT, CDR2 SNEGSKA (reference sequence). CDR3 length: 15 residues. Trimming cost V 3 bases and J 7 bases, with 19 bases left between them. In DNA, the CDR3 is TGCAGTGCTAGTTTCTACGGGAGCGAAGGACAGCCCCAGCATTTT. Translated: CSASFYGSEGQPQHF.

The CDR3 is CASSRTNTNSYNEQFF. As DNA, the CDR3 is TGCGCCAGCAGCCGAACTAATACCAACTCCTACAATGAGCAGTTCTTC. V and J are TRBV4-1 and TRBJ2-1; D call uncertain. The CDR3 spans 16 residues. Looked up from germline, CDR1 is MGHRA and CDR2 is YSYEKL. Trimming cost V 4 bases and J 0 bases, with 13 bases left between them.

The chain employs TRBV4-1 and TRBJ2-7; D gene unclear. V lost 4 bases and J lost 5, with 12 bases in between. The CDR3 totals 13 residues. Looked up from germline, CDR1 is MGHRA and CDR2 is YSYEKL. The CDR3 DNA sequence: TGCGCCAGCAGCCTACAACCCAGCGACGAGCAGTACTTC. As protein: CASSLQPSDEQYF.

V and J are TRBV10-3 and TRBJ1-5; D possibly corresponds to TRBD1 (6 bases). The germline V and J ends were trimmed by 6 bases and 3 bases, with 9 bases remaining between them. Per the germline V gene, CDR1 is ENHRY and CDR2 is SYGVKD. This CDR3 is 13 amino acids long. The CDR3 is CAIRGDTNQPQHF. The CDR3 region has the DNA TGTGCCATCAGGGGGGACACCAATCAGCCCCAGCATTTT.

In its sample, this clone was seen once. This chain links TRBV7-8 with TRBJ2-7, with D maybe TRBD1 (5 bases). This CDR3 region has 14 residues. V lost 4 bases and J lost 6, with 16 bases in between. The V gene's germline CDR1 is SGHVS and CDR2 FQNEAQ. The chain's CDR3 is CASSSVQAQGEQYF. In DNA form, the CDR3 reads TGTGCCAGCAGCTCAGTACAGGCTCAAGGCGAGCAGTACTTC.

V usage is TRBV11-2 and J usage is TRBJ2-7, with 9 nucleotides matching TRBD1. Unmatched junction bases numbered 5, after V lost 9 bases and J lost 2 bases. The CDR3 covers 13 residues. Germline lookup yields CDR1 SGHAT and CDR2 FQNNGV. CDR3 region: CASGQGSPYEQYF. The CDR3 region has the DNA TGTGCCAGTGGACAGGGGAGCCCCTACGAGCAGTACTTC.

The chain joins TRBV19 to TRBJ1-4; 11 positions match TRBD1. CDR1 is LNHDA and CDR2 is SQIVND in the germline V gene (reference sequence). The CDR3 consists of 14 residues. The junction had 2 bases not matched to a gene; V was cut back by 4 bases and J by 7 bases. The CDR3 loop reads CASSRGTGGEKLFF. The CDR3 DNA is TGTGCCAGTAGTAGAGGGACAGGGGGTGAAAAACTGTTTTTT. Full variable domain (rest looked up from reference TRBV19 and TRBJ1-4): DGGITQSPKYLFRKEGQNVTLSCEQNLNHDAMYWYRQDPGQGLRLIYYSQIVNDFQKGDIAEGYSVSREKKESFPLTVTSAQKNPTAFYLCASSRGTGGEKLFFGSGTQLSVL.

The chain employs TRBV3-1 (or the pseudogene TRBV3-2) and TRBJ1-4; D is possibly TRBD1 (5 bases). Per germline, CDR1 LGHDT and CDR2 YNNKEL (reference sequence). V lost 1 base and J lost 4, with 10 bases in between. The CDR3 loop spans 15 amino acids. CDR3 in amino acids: CASSQAGQSNEKLFF. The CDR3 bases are TGTGCCAGCAGCCAAGCAGGGCAGAGTAATGAAAAACTGTTTTTT.

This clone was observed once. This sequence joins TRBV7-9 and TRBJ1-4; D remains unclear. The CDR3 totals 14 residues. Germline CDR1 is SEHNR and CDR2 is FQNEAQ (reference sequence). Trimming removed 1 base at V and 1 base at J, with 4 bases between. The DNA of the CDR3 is TGTGCCAGCAGCTTAGGCGGAACTAATGAAAAACTGTTTTTT. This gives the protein CASSLGGTNEKLFF.

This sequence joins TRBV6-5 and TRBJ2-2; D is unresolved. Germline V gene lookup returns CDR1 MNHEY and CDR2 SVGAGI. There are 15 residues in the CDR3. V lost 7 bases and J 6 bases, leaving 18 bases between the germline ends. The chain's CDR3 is CASNPTQVASGELFF. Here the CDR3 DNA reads TGTGCCAGCAATCCTACCCAGGTGGCATCCGGGGAGCTGTTTTTT.

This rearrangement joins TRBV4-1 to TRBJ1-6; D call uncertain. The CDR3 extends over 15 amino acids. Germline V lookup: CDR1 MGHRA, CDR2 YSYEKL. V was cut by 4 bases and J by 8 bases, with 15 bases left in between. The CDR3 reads CASSPGNSLDSPLHF. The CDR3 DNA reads TGCGCCAGCAGCCCCGGAAACAGTTTGGATTCACCCCTCCACTTT.

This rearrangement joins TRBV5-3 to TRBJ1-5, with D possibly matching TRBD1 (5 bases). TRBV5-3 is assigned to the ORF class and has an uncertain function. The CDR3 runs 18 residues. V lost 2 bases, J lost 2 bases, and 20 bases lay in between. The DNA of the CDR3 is TGTGCCAGAAGCTTAGCAGGGCCGTTTTCTTGTGGCAATCAGCCCCAGCATTTT. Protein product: CARSLAGPFSCGNQPQHF.

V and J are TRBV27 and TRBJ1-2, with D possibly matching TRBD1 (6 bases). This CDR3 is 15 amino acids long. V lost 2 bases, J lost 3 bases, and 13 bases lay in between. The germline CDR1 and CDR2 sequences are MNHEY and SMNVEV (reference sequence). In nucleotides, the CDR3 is TGTGCCAGCAGTTTAGGCTTAGGACAGCACTATGGCTACACCTTC. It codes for CASSLGLGQHYGYTF.

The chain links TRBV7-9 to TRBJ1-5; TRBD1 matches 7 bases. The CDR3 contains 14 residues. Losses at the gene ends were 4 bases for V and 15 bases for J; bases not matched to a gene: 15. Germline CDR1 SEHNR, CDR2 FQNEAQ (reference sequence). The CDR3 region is CASSSSRDSYRLHF. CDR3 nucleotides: TGTGCCAGCAGCTCGTCCCGGGACAGTTACAGGTTGCATTTT.

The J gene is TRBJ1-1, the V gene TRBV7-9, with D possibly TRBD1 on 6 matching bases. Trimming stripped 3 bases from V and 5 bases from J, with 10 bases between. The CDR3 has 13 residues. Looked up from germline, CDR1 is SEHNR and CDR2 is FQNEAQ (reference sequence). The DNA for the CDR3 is TGTGCCAGCAGCTTGGACGGACAGACTGAAGCTTTCTTT. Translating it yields CASSLDGQTEAFF.

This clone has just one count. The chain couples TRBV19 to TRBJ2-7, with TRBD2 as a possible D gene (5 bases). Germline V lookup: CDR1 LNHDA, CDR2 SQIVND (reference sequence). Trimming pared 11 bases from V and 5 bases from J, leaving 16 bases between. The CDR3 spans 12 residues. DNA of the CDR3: TGTGCCGTTAGGCCTAGCAGCCACGAGCAGTACTTC. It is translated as CAVRPSSHEQYF.

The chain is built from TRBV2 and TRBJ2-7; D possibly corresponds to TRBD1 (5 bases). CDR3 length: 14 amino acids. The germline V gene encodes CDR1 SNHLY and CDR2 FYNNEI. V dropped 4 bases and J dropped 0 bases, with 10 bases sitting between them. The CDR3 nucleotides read TGTGCCAGCAGTGTCCTAGGGGACTCCTACGAGCAGTACTTC. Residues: CASSVLGDSYEQYF.

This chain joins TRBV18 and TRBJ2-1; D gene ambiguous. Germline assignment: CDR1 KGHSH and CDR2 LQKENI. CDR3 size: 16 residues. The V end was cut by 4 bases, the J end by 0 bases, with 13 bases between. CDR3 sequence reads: CASSLVVPSSYNEQFF. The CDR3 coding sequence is TGTGCCAGCTCACTAGTCGTGCCTAGCTCCTACAATGAGCAGTTCTTC.

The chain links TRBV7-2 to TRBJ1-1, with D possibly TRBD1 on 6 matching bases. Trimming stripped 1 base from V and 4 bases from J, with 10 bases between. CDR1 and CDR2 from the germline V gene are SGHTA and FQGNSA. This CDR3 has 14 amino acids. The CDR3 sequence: CASSLGGPRTEAFF. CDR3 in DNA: TGTGCCAGCAGCTTAGGGGGGCCGCGCACTGAAGCTTTCTTT.

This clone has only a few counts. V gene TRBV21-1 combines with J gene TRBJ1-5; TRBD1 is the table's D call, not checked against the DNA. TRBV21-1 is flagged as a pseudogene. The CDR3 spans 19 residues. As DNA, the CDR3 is TGTGCCAGCAGCGCTCCGGGACAGGGGGCTGGAGGATCGAATCAGCCCCAGCATTTT. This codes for CASSAPGQGAGGSNQPQHF.

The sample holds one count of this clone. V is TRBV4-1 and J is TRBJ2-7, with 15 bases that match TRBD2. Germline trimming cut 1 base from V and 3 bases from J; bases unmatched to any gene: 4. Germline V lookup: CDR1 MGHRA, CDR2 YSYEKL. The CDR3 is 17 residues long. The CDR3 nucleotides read TGCGCCAGCAGCCAAGGGACTAGCGGGAGGGCCGTCTACGAGCAGTACTTC. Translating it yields CASSQGTSGRAVYEQYF.

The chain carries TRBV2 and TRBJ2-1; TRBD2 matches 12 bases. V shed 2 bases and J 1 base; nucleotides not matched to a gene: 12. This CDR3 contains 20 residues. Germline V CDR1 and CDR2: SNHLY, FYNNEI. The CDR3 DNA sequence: TGTGCCAGCAGTGAAAGGCTAGCGGGAGGGCCCCTCGGGTCCTACAATGAGCAGTTCTTC. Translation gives CASSERLAGGPLGSYNEQFF. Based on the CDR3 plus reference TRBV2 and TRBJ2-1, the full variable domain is EPEVTQTPSHQVTQMGQEVILRCVPISNHLYFYWYRQILGQKVEFLVSFYNNEISEKSEIFDDQFSVERPDGSNFTLKIRSTKLEDSAMYFCASSERLAGGPLGSYNEQFFGPGTRLTVL.

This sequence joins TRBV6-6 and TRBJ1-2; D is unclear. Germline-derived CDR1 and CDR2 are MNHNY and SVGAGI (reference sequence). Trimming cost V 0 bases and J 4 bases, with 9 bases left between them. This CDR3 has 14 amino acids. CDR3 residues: CASSYSSRFYGYTF. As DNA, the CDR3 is TGTGCCAGCAGTTACTCGTCTAGGTTCTATGGCTACACCTTC.

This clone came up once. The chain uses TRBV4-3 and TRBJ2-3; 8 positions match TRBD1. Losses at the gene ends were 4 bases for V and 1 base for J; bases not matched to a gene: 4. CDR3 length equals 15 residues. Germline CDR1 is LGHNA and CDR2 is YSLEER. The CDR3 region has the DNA TGCGCCAGCAGCCCAGGACAGGGCCGCACAGATACGCAGTATTTT. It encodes CASSPGQGRTDTQYF.